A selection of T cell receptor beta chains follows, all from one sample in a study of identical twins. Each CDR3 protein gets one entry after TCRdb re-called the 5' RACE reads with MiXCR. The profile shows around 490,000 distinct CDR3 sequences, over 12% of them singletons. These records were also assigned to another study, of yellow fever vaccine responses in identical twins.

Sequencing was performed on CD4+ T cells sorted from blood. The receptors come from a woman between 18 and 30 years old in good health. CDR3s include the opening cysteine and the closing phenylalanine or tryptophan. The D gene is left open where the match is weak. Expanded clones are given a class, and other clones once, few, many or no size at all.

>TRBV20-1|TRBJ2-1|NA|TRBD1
CSASQGDRVLGQFF
TGCAGTGCTAGTCAAGGGGACAGGGTTTTAGGGCAGTTCTTC
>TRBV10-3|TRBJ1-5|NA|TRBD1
CAISESGTAEQPQHF
TGTGCCATCAGTGAGTCGGGGACAGCGGAACAGCCCCAGCATTTT
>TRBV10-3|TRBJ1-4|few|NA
CAISEAAGVEKLFF
TGTGCCATCAGTGAGGCGGCAGGGGTTGAAAAACTGTTTTTT
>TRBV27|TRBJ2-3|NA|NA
CASSLFASVTDTQYF
TGTGCCAGCAGTTTATTCGCTAGCGTCACAGATACGCAGTATTTT
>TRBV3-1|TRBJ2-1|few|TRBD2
CASSQGLVNEQFF
TGTGCCAGCAGCCAGGGACTAGTTAATGAGCAGTTCTTC
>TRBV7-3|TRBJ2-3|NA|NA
CASSLGGAVADTQYF
TGTGCCAGCAGCTTAGGGGGAGCGGTCGCAGATACGCAGTATTTT
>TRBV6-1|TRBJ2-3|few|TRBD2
CASTVLGLATDTQYF
TGTGCCAGCACCGTTTTGGGACTAGCGACAGATACGCAGTATTTT
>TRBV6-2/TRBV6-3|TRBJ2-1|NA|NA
CASSYSKRYNEQFF
TGTGCCAGCAGTTACTCGAAGCGGTACAATGAGCAGTTCTTC
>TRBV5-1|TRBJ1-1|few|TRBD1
CASSITGGGTEAFF
TGCGCCAGCAGCATCACAGGGGGGGGCACTGAAGCTTTCTTT
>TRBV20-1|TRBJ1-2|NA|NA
CSARELATDYGYTF
TGCAGTGCTAGAGAATTAGCGACGGACTATGGCTACACCTTC
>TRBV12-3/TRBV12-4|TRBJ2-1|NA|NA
CASSYVQPSYNEQFF
TGTGCCAGCAGTTATGTACAGCCCTCCTACAATGAGCAGTTCTTC
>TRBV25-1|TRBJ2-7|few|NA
CASSGVFEQYF
TGTGCCAGCAGTGGGGTTTTCGAGCAGTACTTC
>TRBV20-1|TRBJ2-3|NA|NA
CSARDRLDTQYF
TGCAGTGCTAGAGACCGCCTAGATACGCAGTATTTT
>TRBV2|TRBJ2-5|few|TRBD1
CASSERGPQTQYF
TGTGCCAGCAGTGAAAGGGGGCCGCAGACCCAGTACTTC
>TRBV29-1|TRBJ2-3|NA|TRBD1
CSVSRGQSTDTQYF
TGCAGCGTTAGCAGGGGGCAAAGCACAGATACGCAGTATTTT
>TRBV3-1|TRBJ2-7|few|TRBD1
CASSPGQISYEQYF
TGTGCCAGCAGCCCGGGACAGATCTCCTACGAGCAGTACTTC
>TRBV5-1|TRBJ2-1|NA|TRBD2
CASSFLAGGLDEQFF
TGCGCCAGCAGCTTTTTAGCGGGGGGGTTAGATGAGCAGTTCTTC
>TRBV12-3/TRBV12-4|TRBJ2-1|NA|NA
CASTPRGNEQFF
TGTGCCAGCACCCCCCGCGGGAATGAGCAGTTCTTC